Given below is one T cell receptor beta chain in context. The sample is drawn from a study of beta chain features in type 1 diabetes. The CDR3 runs 15 residues. Trimming shortened V by 5 bases and J by 0 bases, and 11 bases separated the two germline ends. Germline loops: CDR1 SGHAT, CDR2 FQNNGV. Every bit of the isolated RNA underwent reverse transcription, so sequencing read expressed TCRB transcripts. Profiling relied on immunoSEQ multiplex PCR, and the TCRdb table lists in-frame clones only, not all of them. The table lists 900,000 or so clones, about 17% of them singletons. The sample was naive CD4+ T cells from blood. The receptor comes from a woman aged 18-35 years in good health. V gene TRBV11-2 combines with J gene TRBJ2-1, with a tentative D call TRBD1 (5 bases). The CDR3 here is CASSPQVSSYNEQFF. The CDR3 coding sequence is TGTGCCAGCAGCCCACAGGTCAGCTCCTACAATGAGCAGTTCTTC.